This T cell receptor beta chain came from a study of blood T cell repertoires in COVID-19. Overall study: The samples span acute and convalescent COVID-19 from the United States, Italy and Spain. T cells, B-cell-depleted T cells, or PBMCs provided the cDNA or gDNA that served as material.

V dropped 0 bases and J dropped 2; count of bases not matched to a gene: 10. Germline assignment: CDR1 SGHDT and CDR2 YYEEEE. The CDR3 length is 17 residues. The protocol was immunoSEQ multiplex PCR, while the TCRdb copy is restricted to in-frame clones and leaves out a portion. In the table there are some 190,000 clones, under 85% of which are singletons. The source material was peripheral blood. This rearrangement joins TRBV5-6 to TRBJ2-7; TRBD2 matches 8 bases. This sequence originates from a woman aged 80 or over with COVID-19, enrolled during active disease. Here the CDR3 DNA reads TGTGCCAGCAGCTTGGAGGTTGGAGCGGGGGTAACCTACGAGCAGTACTTC. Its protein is CASSLEVGAGVTYEQYF.